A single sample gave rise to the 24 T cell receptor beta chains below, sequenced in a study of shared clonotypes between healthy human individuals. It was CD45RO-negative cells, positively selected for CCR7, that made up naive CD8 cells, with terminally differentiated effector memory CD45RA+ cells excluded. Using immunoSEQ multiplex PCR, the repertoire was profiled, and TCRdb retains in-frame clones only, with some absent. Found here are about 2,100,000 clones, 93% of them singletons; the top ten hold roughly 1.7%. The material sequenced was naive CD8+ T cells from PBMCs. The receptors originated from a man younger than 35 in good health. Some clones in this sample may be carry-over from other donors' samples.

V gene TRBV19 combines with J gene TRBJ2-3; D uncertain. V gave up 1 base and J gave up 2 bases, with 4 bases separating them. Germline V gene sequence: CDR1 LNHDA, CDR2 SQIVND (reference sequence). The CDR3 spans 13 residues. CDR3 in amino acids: CASSIGHTDTQYF. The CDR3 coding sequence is TGTGCCAGTAGTATAGGGCACACAGATACGCAGTATTTT.

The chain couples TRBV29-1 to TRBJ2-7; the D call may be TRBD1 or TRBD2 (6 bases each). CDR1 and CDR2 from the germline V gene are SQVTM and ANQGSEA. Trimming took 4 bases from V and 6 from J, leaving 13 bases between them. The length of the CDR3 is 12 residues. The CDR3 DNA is TGCAGCGTTGTTGGCGGGACACGCGAGCAGTACTTC. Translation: CSVVGGTREQYF.

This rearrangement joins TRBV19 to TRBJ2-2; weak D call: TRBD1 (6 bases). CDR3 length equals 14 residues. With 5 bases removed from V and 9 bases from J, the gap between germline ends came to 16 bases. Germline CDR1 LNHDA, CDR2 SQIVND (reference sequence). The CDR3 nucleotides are TGTGCCAGTAGTGTAACAGGGAATTGGTGGGAGCTGTTTTTT. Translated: CASSVTGNWWELFF.

CDR3 sequence (DNA): TGTGCCAGCAGTTTAATGCAGGGCAATCAGCCCCAGCATTTT. Its translation: CASSLMQGNQPQHF. The rearrangement links TRBV28 to TRBJ1-5, with unresolved D. The V gene lost 2 bases and the J gene lost 2 bases, with 7 bases spanning the gap. Germline loops: CDR1 MDHEN, CDR2 SYDVKM. The CDR3 extends over 14 amino acids. Drawing the rest from reference TRBV28 and TRBJ1-5, the complete variable domain is DVKVTQSSRYLVKRTGEKVFLECVQDMDHENMFWYRQDPGLGLRLIYFSYDVKMKEKGDIPEGYSVSREKKERFSLILESASTNQTSMYLCASSLMQGNQPQHFGDGTRLSIL.

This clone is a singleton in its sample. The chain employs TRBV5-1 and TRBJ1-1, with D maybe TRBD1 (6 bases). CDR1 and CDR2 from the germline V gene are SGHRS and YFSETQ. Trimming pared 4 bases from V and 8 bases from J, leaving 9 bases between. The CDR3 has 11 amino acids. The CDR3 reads CASSKTGEAFF. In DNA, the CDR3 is TGCGCCAGCAGCAAAACAGGGGAAGCTTTCTTT.

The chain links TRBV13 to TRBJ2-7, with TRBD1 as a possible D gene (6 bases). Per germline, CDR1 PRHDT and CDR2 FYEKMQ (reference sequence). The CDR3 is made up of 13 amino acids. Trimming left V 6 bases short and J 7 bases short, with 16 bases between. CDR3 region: CASSTESRGEQYF. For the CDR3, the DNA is TGTGCCAGCAGTACCGAATCAAGGGGGGAGCAGTACTTC.

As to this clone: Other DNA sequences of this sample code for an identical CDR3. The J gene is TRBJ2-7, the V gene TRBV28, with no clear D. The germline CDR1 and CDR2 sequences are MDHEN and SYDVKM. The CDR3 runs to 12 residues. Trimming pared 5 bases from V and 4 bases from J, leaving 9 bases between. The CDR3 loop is CASSPRVYEQYF. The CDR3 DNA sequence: TGTGCCAGCAGTCCCCGAGTTTACGAGCAGTACTTC.

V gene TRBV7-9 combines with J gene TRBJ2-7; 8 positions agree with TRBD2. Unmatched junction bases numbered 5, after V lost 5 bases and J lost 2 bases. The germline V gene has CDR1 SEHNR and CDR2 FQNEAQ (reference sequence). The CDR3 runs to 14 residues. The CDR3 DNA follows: TGTGCCAGCAGCGCGGGGGGTAGGCCCTACGAGCAGTACTTC. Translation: CASSAGGRPYEQYF.

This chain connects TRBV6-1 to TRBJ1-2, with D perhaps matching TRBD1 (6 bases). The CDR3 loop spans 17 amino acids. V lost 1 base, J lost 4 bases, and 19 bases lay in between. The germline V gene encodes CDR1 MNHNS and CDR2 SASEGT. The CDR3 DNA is TGTGCCAGCAGTGAAGGGACAGCGTCCCGGCCGGGCTATGGCTACACCTTC. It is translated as CASSEGTASRPGYGYTF.

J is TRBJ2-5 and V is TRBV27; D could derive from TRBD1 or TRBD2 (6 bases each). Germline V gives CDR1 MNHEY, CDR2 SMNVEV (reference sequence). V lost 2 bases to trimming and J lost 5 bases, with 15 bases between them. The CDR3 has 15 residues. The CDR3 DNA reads TGTGCCAGCAGTTTAAGGGGGACTTGGGGGGAGACCCAGTACTTC. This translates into CASSLRGTWGETQYF.

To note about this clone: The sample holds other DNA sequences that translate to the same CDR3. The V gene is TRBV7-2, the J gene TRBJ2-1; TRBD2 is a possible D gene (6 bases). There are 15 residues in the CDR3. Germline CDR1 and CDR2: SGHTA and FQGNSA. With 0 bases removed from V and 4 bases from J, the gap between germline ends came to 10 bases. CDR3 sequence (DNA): TGTGCCAGCAGCTTAGCGGGAGGAACGTACAATGAGCAGTTCTTC. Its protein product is CASSLAGGTYNEQFF.

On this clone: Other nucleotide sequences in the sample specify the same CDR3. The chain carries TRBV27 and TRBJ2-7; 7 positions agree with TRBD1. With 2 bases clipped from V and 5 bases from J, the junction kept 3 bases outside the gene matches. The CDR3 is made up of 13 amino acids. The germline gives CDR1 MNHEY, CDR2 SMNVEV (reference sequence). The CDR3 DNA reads TGTGCCAGCAGTTTACTCCAGGGGGACGAGCAGTACTTC. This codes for CASSLLQGDEQYF.

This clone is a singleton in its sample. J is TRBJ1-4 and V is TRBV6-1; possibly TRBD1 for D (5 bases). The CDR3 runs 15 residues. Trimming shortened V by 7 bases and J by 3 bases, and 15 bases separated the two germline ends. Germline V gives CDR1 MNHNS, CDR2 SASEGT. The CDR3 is CASKEGRLSNEKLFF. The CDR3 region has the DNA TGTGCCAGCAAGGAGGGGAGGTTGTCTAATGAAAAACTGTTTTTT.

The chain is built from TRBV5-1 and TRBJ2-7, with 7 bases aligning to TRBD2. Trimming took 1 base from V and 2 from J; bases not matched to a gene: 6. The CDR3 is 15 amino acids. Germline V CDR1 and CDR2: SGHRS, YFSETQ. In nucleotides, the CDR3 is TGCGCCAGCAGCTTGATCCCCGGGAGGACCTACGAGCAGTACTTC. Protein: CASSLIPGRTYEQYF.

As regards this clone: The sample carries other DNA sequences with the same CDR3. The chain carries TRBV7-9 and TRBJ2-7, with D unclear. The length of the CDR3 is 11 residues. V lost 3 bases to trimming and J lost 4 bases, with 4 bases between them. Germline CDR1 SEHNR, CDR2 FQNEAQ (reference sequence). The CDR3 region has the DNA TGTGCCAGCAGCTTGAATTACGAGCAGTACTTC. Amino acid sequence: CASSLNYEQYF.

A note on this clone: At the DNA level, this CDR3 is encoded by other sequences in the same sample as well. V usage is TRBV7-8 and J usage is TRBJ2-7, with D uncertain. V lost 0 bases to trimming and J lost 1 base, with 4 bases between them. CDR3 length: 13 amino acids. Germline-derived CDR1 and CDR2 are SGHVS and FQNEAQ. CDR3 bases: TGTGCCAGCAGCTTAGCGCGGTCCTACGAGCAGTACTTC. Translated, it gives CASSLARSYEQYF.

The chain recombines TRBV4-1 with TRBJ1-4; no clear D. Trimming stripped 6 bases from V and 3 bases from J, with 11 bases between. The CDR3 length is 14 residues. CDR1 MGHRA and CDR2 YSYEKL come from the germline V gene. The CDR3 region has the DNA TGCGCCAGCAGAGAAAGGTTGGCTAATGAAAAACTGTTTTTT. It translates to CASRERLANEKLFF.

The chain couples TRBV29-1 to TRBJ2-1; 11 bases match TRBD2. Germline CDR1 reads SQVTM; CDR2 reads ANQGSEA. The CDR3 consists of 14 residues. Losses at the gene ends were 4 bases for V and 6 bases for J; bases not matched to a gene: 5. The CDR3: CSVVGTSGLNEQFF. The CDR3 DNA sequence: TGCAGCGTTGTAGGGACTAGCGGCCTCAATGAGCAGTTCTTC.

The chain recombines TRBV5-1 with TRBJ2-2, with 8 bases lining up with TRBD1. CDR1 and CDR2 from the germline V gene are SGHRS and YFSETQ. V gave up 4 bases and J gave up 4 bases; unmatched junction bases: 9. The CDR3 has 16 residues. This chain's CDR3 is CASSPPDRVGTGELFF. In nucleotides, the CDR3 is TGCGCCAGCAGCCCCCCGGACAGGGTCGGCACCGGGGAGCTGTTTTTT. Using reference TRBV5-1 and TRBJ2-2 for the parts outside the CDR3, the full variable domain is KAGVTQTPRYLIKTRGQQVTLSCSPISGHRSVSWYQQTPGQGLQFLFEYFSETQRNKGNFPGRFSGRQFSNSRSEMNVSTLELGDSALYLCASSPPDRVGTGELFFGEGSRLTVL.

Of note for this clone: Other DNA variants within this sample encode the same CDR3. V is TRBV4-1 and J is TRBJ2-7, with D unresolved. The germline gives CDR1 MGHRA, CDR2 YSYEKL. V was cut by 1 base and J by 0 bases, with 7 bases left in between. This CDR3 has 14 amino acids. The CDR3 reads CASSQVPLSYEQYF. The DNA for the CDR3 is TGCGCCAGCAGCCAAGTCCCCCTCTCCTACGAGCAGTACTTC.

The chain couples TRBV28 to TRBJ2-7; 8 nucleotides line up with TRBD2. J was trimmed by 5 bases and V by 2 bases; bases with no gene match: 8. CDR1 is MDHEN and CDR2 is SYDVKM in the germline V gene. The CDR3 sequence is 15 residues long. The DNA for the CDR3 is TGTGCCAGCAGTTTAGGCGGGGGGCTGTGGGACGAGCAGTACTTC. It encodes CASSLGGGLWDEQYF.

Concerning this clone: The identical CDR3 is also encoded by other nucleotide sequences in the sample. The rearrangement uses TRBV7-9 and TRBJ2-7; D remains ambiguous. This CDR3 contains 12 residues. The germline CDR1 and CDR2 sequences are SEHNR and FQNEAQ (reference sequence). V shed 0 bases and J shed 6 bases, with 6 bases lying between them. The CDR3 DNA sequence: TGTGCCAGCAGCTTAGCAGGGTTCGAGCAGTACTTC. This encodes CASSLAGFEQYF.

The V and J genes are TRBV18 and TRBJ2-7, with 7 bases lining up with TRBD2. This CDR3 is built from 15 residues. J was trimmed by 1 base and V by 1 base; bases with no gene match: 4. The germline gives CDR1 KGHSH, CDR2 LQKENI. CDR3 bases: TGTGCCAGCTCACCACAGCCTAGCGGTTCCTACGAGCAGTACTTC. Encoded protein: CASSPQPSGSYEQYF.

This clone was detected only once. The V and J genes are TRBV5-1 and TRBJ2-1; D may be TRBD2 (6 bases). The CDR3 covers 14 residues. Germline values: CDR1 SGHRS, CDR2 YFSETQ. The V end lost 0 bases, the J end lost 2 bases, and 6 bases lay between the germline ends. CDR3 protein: CASSLGGAYNEQFF. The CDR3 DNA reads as TGCGCCAGCAGCTTGGGCGGGGCCTACAATGAGCAGTTCTTC.